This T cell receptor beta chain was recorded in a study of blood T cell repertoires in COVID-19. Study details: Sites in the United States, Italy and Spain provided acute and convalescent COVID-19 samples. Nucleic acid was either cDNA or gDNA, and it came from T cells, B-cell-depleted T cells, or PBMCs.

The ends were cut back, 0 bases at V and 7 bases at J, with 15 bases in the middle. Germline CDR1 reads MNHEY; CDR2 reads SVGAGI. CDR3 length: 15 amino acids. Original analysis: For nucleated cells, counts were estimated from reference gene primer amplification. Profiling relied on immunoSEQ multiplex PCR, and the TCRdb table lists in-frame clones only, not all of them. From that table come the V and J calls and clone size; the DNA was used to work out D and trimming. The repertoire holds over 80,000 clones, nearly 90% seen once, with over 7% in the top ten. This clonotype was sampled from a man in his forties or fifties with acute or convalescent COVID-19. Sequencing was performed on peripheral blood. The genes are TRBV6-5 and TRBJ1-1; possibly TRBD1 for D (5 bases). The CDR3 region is CASSYSSSGMIEAFF. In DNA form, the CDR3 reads TGTGCCAGCAGTTACTCGAGCTCAGGGATGATTGAAGCTTTCTTT.